Listed below are T cell receptor beta chains from one sample, sequenced in a study of OX40 agonist ivuxolimab in advanced cancers. The protocol was immunoSEQ multiplex PCR, while the TCRdb copy is restricted to in-frame clones and leaves out a portion. The data show approximately 60,000 clones, with 75% to 90% seen just once and about 1.9% held by the top ten. The material was CD4+ or CD8+ T cells sorted from blood, obtained in a trial of the OX40 agonist ivuxolimab. Receptors were obtained from an adult with an advanced solid tumor such as melanoma, head and neck, liver or kidney cancer. Each CDR3 is given with its conserved first and last residue. The D gene is left open where the match is weak. The size field is filled for only some rows; it gives once, few, many or a size class.

V	J	size	D	CDR3	DNA
TRBV28	TRBJ2-5	few	TRBD2	CASLAGDQETQYF	TGTGCCAGCCTAGCGGGAGATCAAGAGACCCAGTACTTC
TRBV7-2	TRBJ1-1	.	TRBD1	CASSRDRGLGTEAFF	TGTGCCAGCAGCCGGGACAGGGGGCTTGGCACTGAAGCTTTCTTT
TRBV27	TRBJ2-2	many	TRBD1	CASSSHRGQRTGELFF	TGTGCCAGCAGTTCTCACAGGGGGCAGAGGACCGGGGAGCTGTTTTTT
TRBV30	TRBJ2-1	.	.	CAWSMLASRSYNEQFF	TGTGCCTGGAGTATGCTAGCGTCACGCTCCTACAATGAGCAGTTCTTC
TRBV18	TRBJ1-1	.	.	CASSPAVNTEAFF	TGTGCCAGCTCACCGGCAGTGAACACTGAAGCTTTCTTT
TRBV27	TRBJ2-3	.	TRBD1	CASSTWTGGWADTQYF	TGTGCCAGCAGTACCTGGACAGGGGGCTGGGCAGATACGCAGTATTTT
TRBV30	TRBJ2-2	once	TRBD1	CAWSVRDSNTGELFF	TGTGCCTGGAGTGTACGGGACAGCAACACCGGGGAGCTGTTTTTT
TRBV5-1	TRBJ1-4	.	TRBD1	CASSLEGGPANEKLFF	TGCGCCAGCAGCTTGGAAGGGGGCCCGGCTAATGAAAAACTGTTTTTT
TRBV2	TRBJ1-1	.	.	CASTRGEEPRAFF	TGTGCCAGCACACGGGGGGAAGAACCTCGGGCTTTCTTT
TRBV18	TRBJ2-7	.	TRBD2	CASSVLANSYEQYF	TGTGCCAGCTCGGTACTAGCGAACTCCTACGAGCAGTACTTC
TRBV10-2	TRBJ2-2	many	.	CASGWGELFF	TGCGCCAGCGGGTGGGGGGAGCTGTTTTTT
TRBV30	TRBJ2-7	once	.	CAWSGSQPHEQYF	TGTGCCTGGAGTGGGTCCCAGCCCCACGAGCAGTACTTC
TRBV5-4	TRBJ2-2	.	TRBD2	CASSGRADDGELFF	TGTGCCAGTAGCGGGAGGGCCGACGACGGGGAGCTGTTTTTT
TRBV11-3	TRBJ2-1	.	.	CASSTRTNEQFF	TGTGCCAGCAGCACTAGAACAAATGAGCAGTTCTTC
TRBV21-1	TRBJ1-2	.	.	CASSKARQGALANYGYTF	TGTGCCAGCAGCAAAGCGCGACAGGGGGCTTTAGCTAACTATGGCTACACCTTC
TRBV14	TRBJ2-5	.	.	CASSQRPNRFQETQYF	TGTGCCAGCAGCCAACGCCCGAACAGGTTTCAAGAGACCCAGTACTTC
TRBV30	TRBJ1-4	few	TRBD1	CAWSVPQGAWEKLFF	TGTGCCTGGAGTGTTCCCCAGGGGGCTTGGGAAAAACTGTTTTTT
TRBV27	TRBJ2-1	.	TRBD2	CASSLSGSGRAGYEQFF	TGTGCCAGCAGTTTGTCGGGTAGCGGGAGGGCCGGGTATGAGCAGTTCTTC
TRBV5-8	TRBJ1-4	.	.	CASSLLRGENEKLFF	TGTGCCAGCAGCTTGTTGAGGGGCGAAAATGAAAAACTGTTTTTT
TRBV2	TRBJ1-1	once	TRBD1	CASSGQGGMNTEAFF	TGTGCCAGCAGTGGACAGGGGGGCATGAACACTGAAGCTTTCTTT
TRBV6-6	TRBJ2-7	.	.	CASSSTSYEQYF	TGTGCCAGCAGTTCCACTAGCTACGAGCAGTACTTC
TRBV2	TRBJ1-3	.	TRBD1	CASRTDRSGNTIYF	TGTGCCAGCAGGACGGACAGGTCCGGAAACACCATATATTTT
TRBV15	TRBJ2-5	.	TRBD1	CATARDRGIETQYF	TGTGCCACCGCCCGGGACAGGGGGATAGAGACCCAGTACTTC
TRBV5-1	TRBJ1-1	.	TRBD1	CASSLGQGRGAEAFF	TGCGCCAGCAGCTTGGGACAGGGTCGCGGGGCTGAAGCTTTCTTT
TRBV4-3	TRBJ2-4	.	TRBD2	CASSLVGTSGAKNIQYF	TGCGCCAGCAGCCTGGTTGGGACTAGCGGAGCCAAAAACATTCAGTACTTC
TRBV4-1	TRBJ2-1	.	TRBD2	CASSLSDQRGYNEQFF	TGCGCCAGCAGCCTCTCGGACCAGCGGGGATACAATGAGCAGTTCTTC
TRBV2	TRBJ2-3	.	TRBD2	CASKDGGGGTSTDTQYF	TGTGCCAGCAAGGATGGCGGGGGGGGGACTAGCACAGATACGCAGTATTTT
TRBV29-1	TRBJ1-1	.	TRBD1	CSVMTGGNTEAFF	TGCAGCGTCATGACAGGGGGCAACACTGAAGCTTTCTTT
TRBV7-8	TRBJ1-1	once	.	CASSLSRNTEAFF	TGTGCCAGCAGCTTAAGCAGAAACACTGAAGCTTTCTTT
TRBV30	TRBJ2-1	.	.	CAWSGLANYNEQFF	TGTGCCTGGAGTGGGCTAGCGAATTACAATGAGCAGTTCTTC
TRBV7-9	TRBJ1-2	.	.	CASSLAFGVNYGYTF	TGTGCCAGCAGCTTGGCGTTTGGGGTAAACTATGGCTACACCTTC
TRBV18	TRBJ2-3	.	.	CASSPPSERTDTQYF	TGTGCCAGCTCACCCCCGTCTGAGAGAACAGATACGCAGTATTTT
TRBV19	TRBJ2-2	.	.	CASSGENTGELFF	TGTGCCAGTAGTGGGGAGAACACCGGGGAGCTGTTTTTT
TRBV7-3	TRBJ2-3	.	.	CASSLTPLTATSTDTQYF	TGTGCCAGCAGCTTAACCCCCTTGACTGCGACTAGCACAGATACGCAGTATTTT
TRBV28	TRBJ2-7	.	TRBD1	CASSSPGQSWYEQYF	TGTGCCAGCAGTTCACCGGGACAGTCATGGTATGAGCAGTACTTC